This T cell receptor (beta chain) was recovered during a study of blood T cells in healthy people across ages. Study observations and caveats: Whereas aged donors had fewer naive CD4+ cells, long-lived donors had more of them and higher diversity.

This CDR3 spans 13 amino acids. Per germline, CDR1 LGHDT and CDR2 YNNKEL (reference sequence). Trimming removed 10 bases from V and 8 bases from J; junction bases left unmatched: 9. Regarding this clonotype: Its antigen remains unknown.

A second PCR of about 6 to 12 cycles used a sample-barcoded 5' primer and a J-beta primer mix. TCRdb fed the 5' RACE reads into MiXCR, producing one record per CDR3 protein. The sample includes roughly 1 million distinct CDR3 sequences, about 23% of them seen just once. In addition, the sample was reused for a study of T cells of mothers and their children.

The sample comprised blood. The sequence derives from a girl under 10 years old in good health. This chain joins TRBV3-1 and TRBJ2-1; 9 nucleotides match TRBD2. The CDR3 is CATTIAGVDEQFF. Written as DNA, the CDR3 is TGTGCCACCACCATAGCGGGGGTCGATGAGCAGTTCTTC.